These T cell receptor beta chains were read from a single sample in a study of OX40 agonist ivuxolimab in advanced cancers. Only in-frame clones appear in the TCRdb table, and some are missing; sequencing was by immunoSEQ multiplex PCR. The sample contains some 49,000 clones, 85% of which appear only once. The specimen was CD4+ or CD8+ T cells sorted from blood, collected in a trial of the OX40 agonist ivuxolimab. These receptors all come from an adult with an advanced solid tumor such as melanoma, head and neck, liver or kidney cancer. CDR3s include the opening cysteine and the closing phenylalanine or tryptophan.

cdr3_length,v_call,cdr3_aa
16,TRBV28,CASSPTIVSTNEKLFF
13,TRBV29-1,CSVEEDTSYEQYF
14,TRBV9,CASSVGGADYEQYF
15,TRBV4-1,CASSREGRAAGGYTF
16,TRBV4-2,CASSRTLADHTDTQYF
16,TRBV5-6,CASSIDGARGNSPLHF
14,TRBV5-4,CASSPGGGNDGYTF
14,TRBV9,CASSVYSVTDTQYF
14,TRBV28,CASSLRQLNYGYTF
15,TRBV9,CASSVVPRGTDTQYF
11,TRBV6-6,CASSYNSPLHF
11,TRBV5-5,CASSLGTEAFF
14,TRBV27,CASSFSGVNNEQFF
14,TRBV4-3,CASSQVQTTGELFF
15,TRBV9,CASSVSGGLQETQYF
12,TRBV7-9,CASSLGAGELFF